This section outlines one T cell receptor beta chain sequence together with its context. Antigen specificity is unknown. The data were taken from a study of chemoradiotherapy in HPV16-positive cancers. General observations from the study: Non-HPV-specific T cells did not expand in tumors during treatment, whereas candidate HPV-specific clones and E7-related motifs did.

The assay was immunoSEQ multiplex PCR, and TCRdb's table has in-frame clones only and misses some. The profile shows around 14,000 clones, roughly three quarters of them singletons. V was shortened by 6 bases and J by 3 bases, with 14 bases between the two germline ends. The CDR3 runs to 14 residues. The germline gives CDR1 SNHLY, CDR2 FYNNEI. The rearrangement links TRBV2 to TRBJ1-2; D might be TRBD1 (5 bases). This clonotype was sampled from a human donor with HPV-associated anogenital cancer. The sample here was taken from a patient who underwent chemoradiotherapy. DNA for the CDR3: TGTGCCAGCAGGGGAGGGGAAAGAGACTATGGCTACACCTTC. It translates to CASRGGERDYGYTF.